Each of the 20 T cell receptor beta chains below was sequenced from the same sample in a study of blood T cell repertoires in COVID-19. This table comes from immunoSEQ multiplex PCR, and its TCRdb copy is limited to in-frame clones, with some not included. Among about 200,000 clones, about 82% were seen once, and the ten largest hold around 6%. Sequenced sample: PBMCs or T cells enriched from blood (not recorded which). These receptors all come from a middle-aged man with acute COVID-19.

In nucleotides, the CDR3 is TGTGCCAGTACTGCCGGGACAAACAATCAGCCCCAGCATTTT. Translating it yields CASTAGTNNQPQHF. The chain combines TRBV19 with TRBJ1-5; TRBD1 is a possible D gene (6 bases). Trimming cost V 7 bases and J 3 bases, with 13 bases left between them. Germline values: CDR1 LNHDA, CDR2 SQIVND (reference sequence). The CDR3 sequence is 14 residues long.

The V and J genes are TRBV28 and TRBJ1-5, with D tentatively TRBD1 (6 bases). Trimming removed 10 bases from V and 3 bases from J, with 13 bases in between. Germline V lookup: CDR1 MDHEN, CDR2 SYDVKM. CDR3 size: 13 residues. The CDR3 here is CATRQAPNQPQHF. DNA of the CDR3: TGTGCCACTCGACAGGCCCCCAATCAGCCCCAGCATTTT.

This clone was detected once. The genes are TRBV27 and TRBJ2-7; D possibly corresponds to TRBD2 (5 bases). The CDR3 totals 15 residues. Germline CDR1 is MNHEY and CDR2 is SMNVEV (reference sequence). V was shortened by 4 bases and J by 2 bases, with 15 bases between the two germline ends. The CDR3 nucleotides read TGTGCCAGCAGTTCCGGGGTCCGGGCCCCCTACGAGCAGTACTTC. Its translation is CASSSGVRAPYEQYF.

The chain combines TRBV5-4 with TRBJ1-2, with 7 positions matching TRBD1. The CDR3 length is 13 residues. Germline loops: CDR1 SGHNT, CDR2 YYREEE (reference sequence). V shed 2 bases, J shed 3 bases, and the junction held 1 base outside the gene matches. The CDR3 DNA is TGTGCCAGCAGCTTCGGGACAGACTATGGCTACACCTTC. Its protein product is CASSFGTDYGYTF.

The genes are TRBV7-9 and TRBJ1-1, with TRBD1 as a possible D gene (5 bases). The CDR3 covers 14 residues. Germline values: CDR1 SEHNR, CDR2 FQNEAQ (reference sequence). V lost 5 bases to trimming and J lost 3 bases, with 13 bases between them. CDR3 residues: CASSPMTVHTEAFF. The CDR3 nucleotides are TGTGCCAGCAGCCCGATGACAGTGCACACTGAAGCTTTCTTT.

This chain connects TRBV4-2 to TRBJ1-2, with D possibly matching TRBD1 (5 bases). Germline V gene lookup returns CDR1 LGHNA and CDR2 YNFKEQ. This CDR3 is 15 amino acids long. V shed 0 bases and J shed 8 bases, with 16 bases lying between them. The CDR3 bases are TGTGCCAGCAGCCAAGAGAGTCGGCAGGGTGTCGGCTACACCTTC. Translating it yields CASSQESRQGVGYTF.

The CDR3 sequence: CASSLVAGSNQPQHF. The DNA for the CDR3 is TGCGCCAGCAGCTTGGTAGCCGGGAGCAATCAGCCCCAGCATTTT. This sequence joins TRBV5-1 and TRBJ1-5; no firm D call. The germline gives CDR1 SGHRS, CDR2 YFSETQ. With 0 bases removed from V and 1 base from J, the gap between germline ends came to 8 bases. This CDR3 spans 15 amino acids.

V usage is TRBV9 and J usage is TRBJ2-7; D is possibly TRBD2 (6 bases). The CDR3 is 14 amino acids. V lost 4 bases, J lost 2 bases, and 13 bases lay in between. CDR1 and CDR2 (germline): SGDLS, YYNGEE. CDR3 loop: CASSPSLAAYEQYF. In DNA, the CDR3 is TGTGCCAGCAGCCCGTCACTAGCTGCCTACGAGCAGTACTTC.

V usage is TRBV30 and J usage is TRBJ2-1, with 11 bases identical to TRBD2. CDR1 GTSNPN and CDR2 SVGIG come from the germline V gene (reference sequence). J was trimmed by 9 bases and V by 0 bases; bases with no gene match: 7. The CDR3 spans 15 residues. Here the CDR3 reads CAWSVLAGDWAEQFF. In DNA, the CDR3 is TGTGCCTGGAGTGTACTAGCGGGAGATTGGGCTGAGCAGTTCTTC.

This clone has a count of ten or more. At the DNA level, this CDR3 is encoded by other sequences in the same sample as well. This chain connects TRBV27 to TRBJ1-4, with D perhaps TRBD1 (6 bases). Germline lookup yields CDR1 MNHEY and CDR2 SMNVEV (reference sequence). This CDR3 contains 13 residues. V lost 6 bases and J lost 6, with 11 bases in between. CDR3 DNA sequence: TGTGCCAGCAGCCTGAAGGGGGATGAAAAACTGTTTTTT. This codes for CASSLKGDEKLFF.

The rearrangement links TRBV19 to TRBJ2-1; 13 nucleotides line up with TRBD2. The CDR3 totals 14 residues. With V trimmed by 5 bases and J by 10 bases, 5 bases remained unmatched. Germline V gene lookup returns CDR1 LNHDA and CDR2 SQIVND (reference sequence). The CDR3 DNA sequence: TGTGCCAGTAGTCCTGGGACTAGCGGGACCGAGCAGTTCTTC. Its protein product is CASSPGTSGTEQFF.

This rearrangement joins TRBV4-2 to TRBJ2-1; possibly TRBD1 for D (6 bases). The germline V gene has CDR1 LGHNA and CDR2 YNFKEQ. This CDR3 has 16 amino acids. V shed 0 bases and J shed 7 bases, with 16 bases lying between them. CDR3 DNA: TGTGCCAGCAGCCAAGATTCAGGGGTGAAGAGAAATGAGCAGTTCTTC. This translates into CASSQDSGVKRNEQFF.

The chain is built from TRBV6-2 or TRBV6-3 and TRBJ2-1, with 8 bases that match TRBD2. The CDR3 is made up of 15 amino acids. J gave up 5 bases and V 2 bases, and 5 bases lay outside the gene matches. CDR1 and CDR2 from the germline V gene are MNHEY and SVGEGT. The CDR3 nucleotides are TGTGCCAGCAGTTACGTAAGCGGGAGCGACAATGAGCAGTTCTTC. This gives the protein CASSYVSGSDNEQFF.

The DNA of the CDR3 is TGTGCCAGCAGCTACCTTGACAGGGGTACCCTGGGGGAGCAGTACTTC. Translation gives CASSYLDRGTLGEQYF. This chain links TRBV13 with TRBJ2-7; TRBD1 matches at 8 bases. The CDR3 has 16 residues. J lost 7 bases, V lost 4 bases, and 15 bases had no gene match. Germline V gives CDR1 PRHDT, CDR2 FYEKMQ (reference sequence).

The table lists this clone with a count of one. This rearrangement joins TRBV27 to TRBJ1-5, with D maybe TRBD1 (6 bases). The CDR3 sequence is 15 residues long. V lost 5 bases and J lost 2, with 13 bases in between. Germline values: CDR1 MNHEY, CDR2 SMNVEV (reference sequence). In nucleotides, the CDR3 is TGTGCCAGCAGTCCGATGGGGGCCGGCAATCAGCCCCAGCATTTT. The encoded protein is CASSPMGAGNQPQHF.

V gene TRBV11-2 combines with J gene TRBJ2-4, with D possibly matching TRBD1 (6 bases). CDR3 length: 16 residues. Germline assignment: CDR1 SGHAT and CDR2 FQNNGV. The V end lost 1 base, the J end lost 1 base, and 11 bases lay between the germline ends. The CDR3: CASSLAPGDAKNIQYF. Written as DNA, the CDR3 is TGTGCCAGCAGCTTAGCGCCAGGGGATGCCAAAAACATTCAGTACTTC.

As DNA, the CDR3 is TGTGCCAGCAGTTTATCGTTTATGCTAGCAGGGGGCTCCTACGAGCAGTACTTC. Translation gives CASSLSFMLAGGSYEQYF. This rearrangement joins TRBV27 to TRBJ2-7, with 7 bases that match TRBD1. The CDR3 is made up of 18 amino acids. V lost 0 bases to trimming and J lost 0 bases; unmatched junction nucleotides: 11. Germline CDR1 reads MNHEY; CDR2 reads SMNVEV (reference sequence).

V and J are TRBV7-9 and TRBJ2-6; tentatively, D is TRBD1 (5 bases). V was pared by 3 bases and J by 1 base, with 7 bases between. Germline V gene sequence: CDR1 SEHNR, CDR2 FQNEAQ (reference sequence). There are 15 residues in the CDR3. The CDR3 is CASSFRVSGANVLTF. For the CDR3, the DNA is TGTGCCAGCAGCTTCAGGGTGTCTGGGGCCAACGTCCTGACTTTC.

The chain joins TRBV7-9 to TRBJ2-7; 9 bases map to TRBD1. Germline V CDR1 and CDR2: SEHNR, FQNEAQ (reference sequence). J gave up 3 bases and V 5 bases, and 5 bases lay outside the gene matches. The length of the CDR3 is 14 residues. CDR3 nucleotide sequence: TGTGCCAGCAGCGGACCGGGACAGGGCTACGAGCAGTACTTC. Protein: CASSGPGQGYEQYF. The full variable domain, rest sourced from reference TRBV7-9 and TRBJ2-7, is DTGVSQNPRHKITKRGQNVTFRCDPISEHNRLYWYRQTLGQGPEFLTYFQNEAQLEKSRLLSDRFSAERPKGSFSTLEIQRTEQGDSAMYLCASSGPGQGYEQYFGPGTRLTVT.

The DNA of the CDR3 is TGCAGCGACTCGACAGGGTTGGCTGAAGCTTTCTTT. This translates into CSDSTGLAEAFF. The rearrangement uses TRBV29-1 and TRBJ1-1, with 7 positions matching TRBD1. V trimming: 7 bases; J trimming: 6 bases; junction bases outside the gene matches: 8. Germline V lookup: CDR1 SQVTM, CDR2 ANQGSEA. This CDR3 comprises 12 residues.